The clone carrying this T cell receptor (beta chain) was recorded many times. What it binds is not known. RNA transcripts served as the template for amplifying TCR beta CDR3 regions. The TCR CDR3 was amplified in a first-round RT-PCR using the HTBI primer set. TCRdb reanalysed the multiplex PCR reads using MiXCR and keeps one entry per CDR3 protein. The repertoire has some 320,000 distinct CDR3 sequences, about 13% of them found once; the top ten carry 34%. These data are taken from a study of T cells in Graves' hyperthyroidism and ophthalmopathy. Study-level findings and limits: Model predictions of ophthalmopathy came a median 6.5 months before onset. By a 13 V-J model, ophthalmopathy was set apart from stable hyperthyroidism.

The CDR3 is made up of 13 amino acids. Trimming took 9 bases from V and 5 from J, leaving 13 bases between them. Germline V gene lookup returns CDR1 KGHDR and CDR2 SFDVKD. This chain connects TRBV24-1 to TRBJ2-1, with D possibly being TRBD2 (5 bases). Sequenced: blood. This sequence was found in a woman aged 40 to 50 with Graves' ophthalmopathy. CDR3 in DNA: TGTGCCACCCAGTTTGCGGGCCACAATGAGCAGTTCTTC. Amino acids: CATQFAGHNEQFF.